The 21 T cell receptor beta chains below all came from one sample that was sequenced in a study of metastatic and nonmetastatic thyroid tumors. TCRdb re-called the PCR reads through MiXCR. Here the sample spans 65,000 to 70,000 clones, 14% being singletons. None of the patients had undergone any treatment ahead of thyroid surgery. The specimen sequenced was blood. These receptors originate from a male donor with papillary thyroid cancer or a benign thyroid nodule (not recorded which). Some clones in this sample may be carry-over from other donors' samples.

This clone has more than one count but fewer than ten. The chain has TRBV12-3 or TRBV12-4 and TRBJ2-3, with 11 bases matching TRBD2. The junction had 11 bases not matched to a gene; V was cut back by 6 bases and J by 0 bases. The CDR3 is 18 amino acids. CDR3 sequence: CASRHRLAGLTSTDTQYF. For the CDR3, the DNA is TGTGCCAGCAGACATCGACTAGCGGGATTAACTAGCACAGATACGCAGTATTTT.

Details on this clone: One base away lies a much larger clone, so this may be a sequencing read error. The same CDR3 can be traced to other DNA sequences in this sample. V gene TRBV10-2 combines with J gene TRBJ2-5; 7 bases match TRBD2. This CDR3 has 13 amino acids. After removal of 3 bases from V and 5 bases from J, the junction contained 3 bases not matched to a gene. Germline V CDR1 and CDR2: WSHSY, SAAADI. CDR3: CASSDASGETQYF. The CDR3 DNA is TGCGCCAGCAGTGATGCTAGCGGTGAGACCCAGTACTTC.

The sample holds many counts of this clone. The chain couples TRBV5-6 to TRBJ2-3; the match to TRBD2 covers 8 bases. Germline CDR1 and CDR2: SGHDT and YYEEEE. The CDR3 length is 15 residues. Trimming removed 4 bases from V and 0 bases from J; junction bases left unmatched: 4. The CDR3 sequence is CASSATSGSTDTQYF. CDR3 DNA: TGTGCCAGCAGCGCTACTAGCGGAAGCACAGATACGCAGTATTTT.

This clone was counted at least ten times. The gene calls are TRBV6-4 and TRBJ2-3, with 7 bases fitting TRBD2. V was clipped by 5 bases and J by 1 base; unmatched bases: 3. The CDR3 sequence is 14 residues long. Germline CDR1 and CDR2: MRHNA and SNTAGT. The CDR3 sequence: CASSNRGGTDTQYF. CDR3 in DNA: TGTGCCAGCAGTAACCGGGGGGGCACAGATACGCAGTATTTT.

Comments on this clone: The junction and the germline gene differ at one end; a read error may be behind it. The rearrangement uses TRBV7-3 and TRBJ2-3; 8 bases are shared with TRBD1. Germline CDR1 SGHTA, CDR2 FQGTGA. There are 17 residues in the CDR3. The CDR3 protein is CASSLGLTGVSSDTQYF. The CDR3 nucleotides are TGTGCCAGCAGCTTGGGCCTGACAGGGGTTTCTTCAGATACGCAGTATTTC.

For this clone: Its ends do not fully match the called genes, so a read error is possible. This sequence joins TRBV6-1 and TRBJ1-2; no definite D call. CDR1 MNHNS and CDR2 SASEGT come from the germline V gene. The CDR3 loop spans 17 amino acids. CDR3 loop: CASSEEVGSGFNYGYTF. As DNA, the CDR3 is TGCGCCAGCAGTGAAGAGGTTGGCAGCGGCTTTAACTATGGCTACACCTTC.

This clone was observed at least ten times. This chain connects TRBV7-2 to TRBJ1-2, with D uncertain. From germline, CDR1 is SGHTA and CDR2 FQGNSA. The length of the CDR3 is 17 residues. V was shortened by 2 bases and J by 8 bases, with 24 bases between the two germline ends. CDR3 in amino acids: CASSLIVDASYPRGYTF. DNA of the CDR3: TGTGCCAGCAGCTTAATTGTAGATGCATCCTATCCCCGGGGCTACACCTTC.

This clone was found many times. This chain uses TRBV19 with TRBJ2-7; perhaps TRBD2 as D (6 bases). The V end was cut by 5 bases, the J end by 2 bases, with 10 bases between. CDR3 size: 13 residues. CDR1 and CDR2 (germline): LNHDA, SQIVND (reference sequence). The CDR3 sequence: CASSGAGTYEQYF. In DNA, the CDR3 is TGTGCCAGTAGTGGGGCGGGAACCTACGAGCAGTACTTC. Based on the CDR3 plus reference TRBV19 and TRBJ2-7, the full variable domain is DGGITQSPKYLFRKEGQNVTLSCEQNLNHDAMYWYRQDPGQGLRLIYYSQIVNDFQKGDIAEGYSVSREKKESFPLTVTSAQKNPTAFYLCASSGAGTYEQYFGPGTRLTVT.

This clone showed up many times. The genes are TRBV7-3 and TRBJ2-1; the D gene is possibly TRBD2 (5 bases). With 1 base removed from V and 5 bases from J, the gap between germline ends came to 9 bases. Germline values: CDR1 SGHTA, CDR2 FQGTGA. CDR3 size: 14 residues. The CDR3 loop reads CASSLNGEHNEQFF. For the CDR3, the DNA is TGTGCCAGCAGCTTAAACGGGGAGCACAATGAGCAGTTCTTC.

This clone was detected ten times or more. J is TRBJ2-2 and V is TRBV6-1; D uncertain. The CDR3 is 11 residues long. V was cut by 6 bases and J by 6 bases, with 5 bases left in between. Germline V gives CDR1 MNHNS, CDR2 SASEGT. The CDR3, as DNA: TGTGCCAGCAGACATTCCGGGGAGCTGTTTTTT. Its protein product is CASRHSGELFF.

This clone was seen repeatedly, ten times or more. Other nucleotide sequences in the sample specify the same CDR3. J is TRBJ1-2 and V is TRBV5-1; D possibly corresponds to TRBD1 (5 bases). Germline CDR1 is SGHRS and CDR2 is YFSETQ. The V end was cut by 3 bases, the J end by 7 bases, with 28 bases between. The CDR3 sequence is 18 residues long. This CDR3 reads CASSSGGTRGSAFPGYTF. In nucleotides, the CDR3 is TGCGCCAGCAGCTCAGGAGGGACCCGGGGTTCCGCCTTCCCTGGCTACACCTTC. The complete variable domain, with remaining parts taken from reference TRBV5-1 and TRBJ1-2, reads KAGVTQTPRYLIKTRGQQVTLSCSPISGHRSVSWYQQTPGQGLQFLFEYFSETQRNKGNFPGRFSGRQFSNSRSEMNVSTLELGDSALYLCASSSGGTRGSAFPGYTFGSGTRLTVV.

The sample holds many counts of this clone. J is TRBJ2-7 and V is TRBV12-3 or TRBV12-4; D might be TRBD1 (8 bases). Trimming shortened V by 5 bases and J by 5 bases, and 19 bases separated the two germline ends. The CDR3 covers 15 residues. As DNA, the CDR3 is TGTGCCAGCAGTCTCCCACAGGGGGGGGTGGACGAGCAGTACTTC. Amino acid sequence: CASSLPQGGVDEQYF.

This clone was detected ten times or more. J is TRBJ2-3 and V is TRBV3-1, with 10 bases aligning to TRBD1. After removal of 4 bases from V and 3 bases from J, the junction contained 4 bases not matched to a gene. Germline CDR1 reads LGHDT; CDR2 reads YNNKEL (reference sequence). CDR3 length equals 15 residues. The CDR3 region is CASSPGQGKTDTQYF. In nucleotides, the CDR3 is TGTGCCAGCAGCCCGGGACAGGGGAAGACAGATACGCAGTATTTT.

The table lists this clone with a few counts. A much larger clone lies one base from this, so it may be a read error. Other DNA sequences in the sample encode the same CDR3. The gene calls are TRBV9 and TRBJ1-1, with a possible D match to TRBD1 (5 bases). This CDR3 spans 14 amino acids. CDR1 is SGDLS and CDR2 is YYNGEE in the germline V gene. The CDR3 DNA reads as TGTGCCAGCAGCTTAGGGACGGGGAACACTGAGGCTTTCTTT. It specifies CASSLGTGNTEAFF.

This clone has a count of ten or more. V is TRBV28 and J is TRBJ2-3, with TRBD2 identical over 11 bases. The J segment lost 0 bases and the V segment lost 0 bases, leaving 5 bases of the junction unmatched. In germline, CDR1 is MDHEN, CDR2 SYDVKM. This CDR3 has 18 residues. CDR3 bases: TGTGCCAGCAGTTTATGGCTAGCGGGAGGCTCTAGCACAGATACGCAGTATTTT. It yields the protein CASSLWLAGGSSTDTQYF.

This clone was seen repeatedly, ten times or more. The identical CDR3 is also encoded by other nucleotide sequences in the sample. The CDR3 region has the DNA TGCGCCAGCAGCTCAAGTGGGGGGTCCTATGGCTACACCTTC. This translates into CASSSSGGSYGYTF. The chain recombines TRBV4-1 with TRBJ1-2, with D perhaps matching TRBD1 (5 bases). V lost 5 bases and J 4 bases, leaving 14 bases between the germline ends. The CDR3 contains 14 residues. CDR1 and CDR2 (germline): MGHRA, YSYEKL.

V usage is TRBV9 and J usage is TRBJ1-4, with 8 positions matching TRBD1. Germline values: CDR1 SGDLS, CDR2 YYNGEE. The CDR3 covers 14 residues. J lost 5 bases, V lost 3 bases, and 3 bases had no gene match. The CDR3 spells CASSGRGPNEKLFF. DNA for the CDR3: TGTGCCAGCAGCGGCAGGGGGCCGAATGAAAAACTGTTTTTT.

The rearrangement links TRBV5-4 to TRBJ1-2, with D unclear. This CDR3 comprises 13 residues. The germline V gene has CDR1 SGHNT and CDR2 YYREEE (reference sequence). V was trimmed by 0 bases and J by 6 bases, leaving 9 bases between them. In DNA, the CDR3 is TGTGCCAGCAGCTTGGTCGGTGTACATGGCTACACCTTC. Translated, it gives CASSLVGVHGYTF.

This clone occurred many times. V gene TRBV27 combines with J gene TRBJ1-1, with a possible D match to TRBD1 (6 bases). The germline V gene encodes CDR1 MNHEY and CDR2 SMNVEV (reference sequence). CDR3 length: 11 amino acids. Trimming pared 6 bases from V and 6 bases from J, leaving 8 bases between. The CDR3 DNA reads TGTGCCAGCAGAGGGGGTCCTGAAGCTTTCTTT. It codes for CASRGGPEAFF.

This chain links TRBV20-1 with TRBJ2-7, with D possibly TRBD2 on 5 matching bases. Trimming removed 4 bases from V and 4 bases from J, with 14 bases in between. The CDR3 totals 13 residues. Germline CDR1 and CDR2: DFQATT and SNEGSKA (reference sequence). The CDR3 is CSANTRSGYEQYF. The DNA for the CDR3 is TGCAGTGCTAACACTAGGAGTGGATACGAGCAGTACTTC.

This clone has a count of ten or more. This sequence joins TRBV20-1 and TRBJ1-6; D uncertain. Trimming left V 3 bases short and J 7 bases short, with 10 bases between. Germline CDR1 and CDR2: DFQATT and SNEGSKA (reference sequence). The CDR3 totals 13 residues. CDR3 coding DNA: TGCAGTGCTAGCGAACCCGGGAATTCACCCCTCCACTTT. Its translation: CSASEPGNSPLHF.